A selection of T cell receptor beta chains follows, all from one sample in a study of cytomegalovirus exposure and HLA in healthy donors. Libraries were prepared by immunoSEQ multiplex PCR; TCRdb keeps only in-frame clonotypes and omits some of them. Its table lists about 30,000 clones. The sample was PBMCs. These receptor sequences come from a female donor in good health and CMV-seronegative. Both conserved end residues are part of each CDR3. The order of the fields is J gene, V gene, D gene, CDR3 DNA, CDR3 protein. A D gene is named only where the DNA matches it firmly.

>TRBJ2-7|TRBV9|NA
TGTGCCAGCAGCGTAGCTCCTAGCCGTGAGCAGTACTTC
CASSVAPSREQYF
>TRBJ1-4|TRBV6-6|NA
TGTGCCATCTCGGGAACAGCCGTTGGGGAACTGTTTTTT
CAISGTAVGELFF
>TRBJ1-2|TRBV28|NA
TGTGCCAGTCGTATAGACAGAAACTATGGCTACACCTTC
CASRIDRNYGYTF
>TRBJ2-1|TRBV7-9|NA
TGTGCCAGCAGCTTTGGTAGTTCTTGGCAGTTCTTC
CASSFGSSWQFF
>TRBJ1-1|TRBV18|NA
TGTGCCAGCTCACCCCGGACTGTCACTGAAGCTTTCTTT
CASSPRTVTEAFF
>TRBJ1-6|TRBV10-2|TRBD1
TGCGCCAGCAGTCCAGACAGGGCCTACTCACCCCTCCACTTT
CASSPDRAYSPLHF
>TRBJ2-3|TRBV27|NA
TGTGCCATCCGGGCGGGGAGCTACTTTACAGATACGCAGTATTTT
CAIRAGSYFTDTQYF
>TRBJ2-1|TRBV18|TRBD2
TGTGCCAGCTCACCCGGTAGCGGGGGGGCGAATGAGCAGTTCTTC
CASSPGSGGANEQFF
>TRBJ1-2|TRBV19|TRBD1
TGTGCCAGTAGTAAGTACCGCGACAGGGTGCGGTATGGCTACACCTTC
CASSKYRDRVRYGYTF
>TRBJ2-5|TRBV6-5|TRBD1
TGTGCCAGCAGTTCCGGGACAGGGCGGACCCAGTACTTC
CASSSGTGRTQYF
>TRBJ2-1|TRBV27|NA
TGTGCCAGCAGTACCGGGTTAACTAATGAGCAGTTCTTC
CASSTGLTNEQFF
>TRBJ1-5|TRBV19|NA
TGTGCCAGTAGTATATCAGGGGAAAATCAGCCCCAGCATTTT
CASSISGENQPQHF
>TRBJ1-1|TRBV10-3|NA
TGTGCCATCAGTGGGGTCACGGGGAACACTGAAGCTTTCTTT
CAISGVTGNTEAFF
>TRBJ1-5|TRBV6-5|TRBD1
TGTGCCAGCAGACCCCGACAGGGCCAGCCCCAGCATTTT
CASRPRQGQPQHF
>TRBJ2-7|TRBV6-1|NA
TGTGCCAGCAGTGAAGCCGAGGAAGCCTACGAGCAGTACTTC
CASSEAEEAYEQYF
>TRBJ1-5|TRBV6-1|TRBD1
TGTGCCAGCAGTGTGACAGGGACGGGGAATCAGCCCCAGCATTTT
CASSVTGTGNQPQHF
>TRBJ2-5|TRBV7-9|TRBD1
TGTGCCAGCAGCTCGCGGGACAGGGGTTATGGAGAGACCCAGTACTTC
CASSSRDRGYGETQYF
>TRBJ2-5|TRBV27|NA
TGTGCCAGCAGTTGGCCGGGGGAGGAGACCCAGTACTTC
CASSWPGEETQYF
>TRBJ2-2|TRBV6-5|NA
TGTGCCAGTAAACAGGGAAGGTCGAACACCGGGGAGCTGTTTTTT
CASKQGRSNTGELFF
>TRBJ2-5|TRBV5-4|NA
TGTGCCAGCAGCTTGGATGGGGGAGGATTAGGAGAGACCCAGTACTTC
CASSLDGGGLGETQYF
>TRBJ2-3|TRBV18|TRBD2
TGTGCCAGCTCCGGGACTAGCGGGGGGCGAGATACGCAGTATTTT
CASSGTSGGRDTQYF
>TRBJ2-5|TRBV6-1|NA
TGTGCCAGCAGTGAACCAGGGAGGGGGGAGACCCAGTACTTC
CASSEPGRGETQYF
>TRBJ1-2|TRBV5-1|TRBD1
TGCGCCAGCAGCTTAGAACGGACAGGGCCCTATGGCTACACCTTC
CASSLERTGPYGYTF
>TRBJ2-3|TRBV19|NA
TGTGCCAGTAGTATACGCGGGGCGTACACAGATACGCAGTATTTT
CASSIRGAYTDTQYF
>TRBJ1-2|TRBV7-2|NA
TGTGCCAGCAGCTTAGGAGGCGTTAACTATGGCTACACCTTC
CASSLGGVNYGYTF
>TRBJ2-1|TRBV6-1|TRBD2
TGTGCCAGCAGTGAAACGGGGACTAGCGGGGGGAATGAGCAGTTCTTC
CASSETGTSGGNEQFF
>TRBJ1-4|TRBV28|TRBD1
TGTGCCAGCAGGCCTGGCGCCAGGGGGAGTGAAAAACTGTTTTTT
CASRPGARGSEKLFF
>TRBJ1-2|TRBV29-1|NA
TGCAGCGTTGAGAGGTGGGGGCGCGTTGGCTATGGCTACACCTTC
CSVERWGRVGYGYTF
>TRBJ1-6|TRBV6-5|TRBD1
TGTGCCAGCAGTTACGGACAGGCTTATAATTCACCCCTCCACTTT
CASSYGQAYNSPLHF
>TRBJ2-7|TRBV6-6|TRBD1
TGTGCCAGCAGTTACCGGGACAGTTCCTACGAGCAGTACTTC
CASSYRDSSYEQYF
>TRBJ2-6|TRBV19|NA
TGTGCCAGTAGTATTGCAGGGGTCTCCACTGGGGCCAACGTCCTGACTTTC
CASSIAGVSTGANVLTF
>TRBJ2-7|TRBV27|NA
TGTGCCACCCAGTTTGGCTACGAGCAGTACTTC
CATQFGYEQYF
>TRBJ1-2|TRBV2|TRBD1
TGTGCCAGCACAAGACAGGGCACCTTCGGCTACACCTTC
CASTRQGTFGYTF
>TRBJ2-7|TRBV5-1|NA
TGCGCCAGCAACGGACCCAAGGGAGAGAGTTACGAGGAGCAGTACTTC
CASNGPKGESYEEQYF
>TRBJ2-3|TRBV5-1|TRBD1
TGCGCCAGCAGCTCCGGGACAGCCACAGATACGCAGTATTTT
CASSSGTATDTQYF
>TRBJ1-1|TRBV13|TRBD1
TGTGCCAGCAGCCCCGTCCCGGGACAGGGCGAAGCTTTCTTT
CASSPVPGQGEAFF
>TRBJ1-6|TRBV28|NA
TGTGCCAGCAGGCAACAGGATTCACCCCTCCACTTT
CASRQQDSPLHF
>TRBJ2-2|TRBV6-5|NA
TGTGCCAGCAGTTACTCGATCCAGGGTGCCGGGGAGCTGTTTTTT
CASSYSIQGAGELFF
>TRBJ1-1|TRBV7-8|TRBD1
TGTGCCAGCAGTCGAATCGGACAGGGGGTTGCTTTGATCGCTGAAGCTTTCTTT
CASSRIGQGVALIAEAFF
>TRBJ2-1|TRBV9|TRBD2
TGTGCCAGCACCGACACACCCACTGCTAGCGGGGGGGGCAATGAGCAGTTCTTC
CASTDTPTASGGGNEQFF
>TRBJ2-3|TRBV4-2|NA
TGTGCCAGCAGCCAAGACGAGGGGGGAGGGGCAGATACGCAGTATTTT
CASSQDEGGGADTQYF
>TRBJ1-1|TRBV20-1|TRBD1
TGCAGTGCTGGGGACAGCGAAGCTTTCTTT
CSAGDSEAFF
>TRBJ1-3|TRBV30|NA
TGTGCCTGGAGTGTACCTGGACTGAAAAACACCATATATTTT
CAWSVPGLKNTIYF
>TRBJ2-2|TRBV9|NA
TGTGCCAGCAGCGGCAGGGGTTTAGCGAACACCGGGGAGCTGTTTTTT
CASSGRGLANTGELFF
>TRBJ2-2|TRBV18|NA
TGTGCCAGCTCACCTGACAGGGAGCTGTTTTTT
CASSPDRELFF
>TRBJ2-6|TRBV19|NA
TGTGCCAGTAGTATGGGGGGGCGAGCTTACTCTGGGGCCAACGTCCTGACTTTC
CASSMGGRAYSGANVLTF
>TRBJ2-2|TRBV4-3|NA
TGCGCCAGCAGCCAAGAAACAGGGTACAACACCGGGGAGCTGTTTTTT
CASSQETGYNTGELFF
>TRBJ2-5|TRBV28|NA
TGTGCCAGCAGTTCCCCAGGCTCCCAGGCCCAGTACTTC
CASSSPGSQAQYF
>TRBJ2-7|TRBV5-1|TRBD2
TGCGCCAGCAGCCGGGACTACTCCTACGAGCAGTACTTC
CASSRDYSYEQYF
>TRBJ1-1|TRBV19|TRBD1
TGTGCCAGTAGTCCGGACAGGGGAACTGGTGCTTTCTTT
CASSPDRGTGAFF
>TRBJ2-7|TRBV28|NA
TGTGCCAGCAGTTTCCCCCCCAGCTCCTACGAGCAGTACTTC
CASSFPPSSYEQYF
>TRBJ1-2|TRBV6-1|NA
TGTGCCAGCAGTCCAGGGTCCGTCGCTGGCTACACCTTC
CASSPGSVAGYTF
>TRBJ1-6|TRBV18|TRBD1
TGTGCCAGCTCACCTAGTACGCCGGGACAGGGGGCTTATTCACCCCTCCACTTT
CASSPSTPGQGAYSPLHF
>TRBJ1-1|TRBV7-6|NA
TGTGCCAGCAGCCGAGGAAGGAACACTGAAGCTTTCTTT
CASSRGRNTEAFF
>TRBJ1-2|TRBV18|TRBD1
TGTGCCAGCTCCCCCTCGAGACAGGGAGAACGGTATGGCTACACCTTC
CASSPSRQGERYGYTF
>TRBJ2-7|TRBV5-1|TRBD1
TGCGCCAGCAGCTCCGGGACAGGGGTGGGAGAGCAGTACTTC
CASSSGTGVGEQYF
>TRBJ2-5|TRBV5-1|TRBD2
TGCGCCAGCAGCTTGTGGTTAGCGGGCCCCCCCCAAGAGACCCAGTACTTC
CASSLWLAGPPQETQYF